This entry lists 14 T cell receptor beta chains sequenced from one sample in a study of CD8 T cells in Susac syndrome. The RNA input was roughly 0.45 to 1 ug, and it was reverse transcribed with random hexamers. MiXCR, applied by TCRdb to the immunoSEQ multiplex PCR reads, yields one record per CDR3 protein. Altogether approximately 180,000 distinct CDR3 sequences are present, about 94% being singletons, with the ten largest covering 0.093%. Sample: CD4+ T cells from PBMCs. The receptors stem from a human donor with multiple sclerosis.

The chain recombines TRBV29-1 with TRBJ2-5, with TRBD2 matching over 13 bases. CDR1 SQVTM and CDR2 ANQGSEA come from the germline V gene. The CDR3 runs to 14 residues. V lost 4 bases to trimming and J lost 2 bases; unmatched junction nucleotides: 1. CDR3 residues: CSVVGLAGQETQYF. For the CDR3, the DNA is TGCAGCGTTGTGGGACTAGCGGGGCAAGAGACCCAGTACTTC. The whole variable domain, filled in from reference TRBV29-1 and TRBJ2-5, reads SAVISQKPSRDICQRGTSLTIQCQVDSQVTMMFWYRQQPGQSLTLIATANQGSEATYESGFVIDKFPISRPNLTFSTLTVSNMSPEDSSIYLCSVVGLAGQETQYFGPGTRLLVL.

V and J are TRBV2 and TRBJ2-5; D remains unclear. The CDR3 is made up of 12 amino acids. Trimming stripped 7 bases from V and 2 bases from J, with 8 bases between. Germline loops: CDR1 SNHLY, CDR2 FYNNEI. The CDR3 is CASTSRQETQYF. CDR3 DNA: TGTGCCAGCACCTCGCGGCAAGAGACCCAGTACTTC.

V is TRBV29-1 and J is TRBJ2-3, with TRBD1 matching 12 bases. Germline V gene sequence: CDR1 SQVTM, CDR2 ANQGSEA. The CDR3 contains 14 residues. V lost 8 bases to trimming and J lost 2 bases; unmatched junction nucleotides: 5. The CDR3 reads CSSGQGANTDTQYF. In DNA, the CDR3 is TGCAGCTCGGGACAGGGGGCGAACACAGATACGCAGTATTTT.

The chain has TRBV11-2 and TRBJ2-1; D call uncertain. The CDR3 is made up of 14 amino acids. V was pared by 5 bases and J by 4 bases, with 12 bases between. The V gene's germline CDR1 is SGHAT and CDR2 FQNNGV. CDR3 in amino acids: CASSPRLRYNEQFF. The CDR3 bases are TGTGCCAGCAGCCCCCGCCTTCGATACAATGAGCAGTTCTTC.

This chain's CDR3 is CASSDRARGQPQHF. CDR3 nucleotides: TGTGCCAGTAGTGACAGGGCCCGAGGCCAGCCCCAGCATTTT. This rearrangement joins TRBV19 to TRBJ1-5; 7 bases align to TRBD1. The V segment lost 5 bases and the J segment 7 bases; nucleotides outside the gene matches: 8. This CDR3 is 14 amino acids long. Germline lookup yields CDR1 LNHDA and CDR2 SQIVND (reference sequence).

The V gene is TRBV11-2, the J gene TRBJ2-1; 10 nucleotides line up with TRBD2. The germline V gene encodes CDR1 SGHAT and CDR2 FQNNGV. The CDR3 contains 15 residues. The trim removed 5 bases at V and 4 bases at J, leaving 5 bases unmatched. This CDR3 reads CASSILAGAYNEQFF. DNA for the CDR3: TGTGCCAGCAGCATTCTAGCGGGGGCTTACAATGAGCAGTTCTTC. The full variable domain, rest sourced from reference TRBV11-2 and TRBJ2-1, is EAGVAQSPRYKIIEKRQSVAFWCNPISGHATLYWYQQILGQGPKLLIQFQNNGVVDDSQLPKDRFSAERLKGVDSTLKIQPAKLEDSAVYLCASSILAGAYNEQFFGPGTRLTVL.

The J gene is TRBJ2-5, the V gene TRBV7-2; a weak D match, TRBD1 (6 bases). The CDR3 length is 13 residues. V was pared by 2 bases and J by 8 bases, with 12 bases between. The germline CDR1 and CDR2 sequences are SGHTA and FQGNSA. This chain's CDR3 is CASSLRSGTTQYF. In DNA form, the CDR3 reads TGTGCCAGCAGCTTAAGGAGTGGGACAACCCAGTACTTC.

The V call is TRBV6-5, the J call TRBJ2-5; 8 bases agree with TRBD1. Per the germline V gene, CDR1 is MNHEY and CDR2 is SVGAGI. This CDR3 is 11 amino acids long. After removal of 3 bases from V and 12 bases from J, the junction contained 3 bases not matched to a gene. CDR3 residues: CASSYQGAKYF. The CDR3 region has the DNA TGTGCCAGCAGTTATCAGGGGGCAAAGTACTTC.

The genes are TRBV5-1 and TRBJ1-5; D unclear. V lost 1 base, J lost 4 bases, and 9 bases lay in between. CDR1 SGHRS and CDR2 YFSETQ come from the germline V gene. The CDR3 sequence is 14 residues long. The CDR3 sequence: CASSLTGYNQPQHF. CDR3 in DNA: TGCGCCAGCAGCTTGACCGGGTATAATCAGCCCCAGCATTTT.

The chain employs TRBV7-9 and TRBJ2-3, with D possibly TRBD2 on 7 matching bases. The V and J ends lost 5 bases and 4 bases respectively, with 16 bases between them. The CDR3 runs to 15 residues. CDR1 is SEHNR and CDR2 is FQNEAQ in the germline V gene (reference sequence). In DNA, the CDR3 is TGTGCCAGCAGCATCAATCTCGGGGGGCCAGATACGCAGTATTTT. This gives the protein CASSINLGGPDTQYF.

The chain has TRBV7-8 and TRBJ2-3, with TRBD1 matching over 9 bases. Losses at the gene ends were 5 bases for V and 0 bases for J; bases not matched to a gene: 6. The CDR3 runs 16 residues. Germline lookup yields CDR1 SGHVS and CDR2 FQNEAQ. CDR3 in DNA: TGTGCCAGCAGCCCAGGACAGGGGAGGAGCACAGATACGCAGTATTTT. Translating gives CASSPGQGRSTDTQYF.

The rearrangement links TRBV12-5 to TRBJ1-5; TRBD1 matches at 7 bases. V was pared by 5 bases and J by 4 bases, with 8 bases of the junction left unmatched. Germline values: CDR1 LGHNT, CDR2 FRNRAP. This CDR3 has 15 residues. As DNA, the CDR3 is TGTGCTAGTGGTACGGGACAGTATCAGAATCAGCCCCAGCATTTT. Residues: CASGTGQYQNQPQHF.

J is TRBJ2-5 and V is TRBV2; no reliable D call. CDR1 and CDR2 (germline): SNHLY, FYNNEI. The CDR3 has 11 residues. With 7 bases removed from V and 5 bases from J, the gap between germline ends came to 8 bases. CDR3 coding DNA: TGTGCCAGCACGGTGCTGGAGACCCAGTACTTC. Encoded protein: CASTVLETQYF.

The genes are TRBV30 and TRBJ1-6; D remains unclear. The germline CDR1 and CDR2 sequences are GTSNPN and SVGIG (reference sequence). This CDR3 has 15 residues. Trimming cost V 0 bases and J 6 bases, with 12 bases left between them. The CDR3 DNA reads TGTGCCTGGAGTGTACCTTGGGAAAGTAATTCACCCCTCCACTTT. Amino acid sequence: CAWSVPWESNSPLHF.